This T cell receptor beta chain was sequenced for a study of regulatory T cells in long-lasting Graves disease. Study background: Persistent Graves' disease meant over 5 years of antithyroid drugs with positive TSH receptor antibodies.

This CDR3 comprises 12 residues. The V end lost 4 bases, the J end lost 4 bases, and 10 bases lay between the germline ends. The germline V gene encodes CDR1 DFQATT and CDR2 SNEGSKA (reference sequence). Specified time point: persistent/refractory GD, antithyroid drugs over 5 years with positive TRAb. There was RNA extracted from PBMCs, and the TCR library was made from it. In this cohort, patients came from an endocrinology department located in Xi'an, China. Many counts were recorded for this clonotype. Its antigen is still unknown. TCR beta libraries were built with iRepertoire HTBI primers and Arm-PCR of CDR3 regions. A single record per CDR3 protein comes from TCRdb applying MiXCR to the multiplex PCR reads. In the table there are around 400,000 distinct CDR3 sequences, about a quarter of which are singletons. Study-level points and caveats: Persistent disease preferred TRBV28, TRBJ1-2 and TRBJ2-5. Sharing of public clonotypes was greater in persistent patients (about 3,000) than in new patients (roughly 880).

V is TRBV20-1 and J is TRBJ2-5; D might be TRBD1 (6 bases). This clonotype was obtained from a female donor with Graves disease. Sequenced here: peripheral blood mononuclear cells (PBMCs), sampled when the disease was refractory, from a patient treated with antithyroid drugs. Written as DNA, the CDR3 is TGCAGTGCTACCCAACAGGGAGAGACCCAGTACTTC. Translating it yields CSATQQGETQYF.